This TCR beta chain was retrieved from a study of cytomegalovirus exposure and HLA in healthy donors (dated by TCRdb to about 2017). A note on the overall study: According to an earlier analysis of 587 of the donors, some 180 million T cells yielded 100 million or so unique TCR beta sequences and 250 to 350 Gb of sequence data. Around 300 gigabases of sequencing data and around 87 million unique TCR sequences were included in an early release covering over 600 HLA-typed donors. Of the 398 genotyped donors, 65% to 90% were placed in the genetic ancestry cluster associated with self-reported Caucasian donors. The study aimed to test whether signatures of past pathogen exposure could be identified by cataloging public T cell receptors. The study used immunosequencing to profile the T cell repertoires of approximately 690 subjects and linked those repertoires to cytomegalovirus serostatus. A separate validation cohort of approximately 120 different subjects was used in addition to the roughly 620-subject first cohort. To predict cytomegalovirus infection status, the study brought together high-throughput TCR immunosequencing, statistical association of individual TCRs with disease status, and machine learning. A later analysis re-examined previously published TCR beta repertoires from over 500 donors and added high-resolution HLA genotyping to investigate patterns of TCR occurrence. In the later analysis, no new phenotypic data were used to find candidate immune exposures; instead, reliance was placed on TCR beta sequences and their occurrence across donors. To decide whether each TCR beta V gene segment behaved as functional or pseudogenic, an earlier analysis of some 600 of the donors relied on high-throughput TCR beta sequencing. Donor age, sex, ethnicity and CMV serostatus were compiled alongside the repertoire data. In a later genetic analysis, genome-wide SNP genotypes for about 60% of the 666 donors were used, and that subset was treated as a discovery cohort. Every discovery cohort repertoire had been produced on one sequencing platform. HLA typing included class I and class II loci at four-digit resolution. The number of donors typed differed by locus, with about 629-640 for A, B, C, DRB1 and DQB1, around 520 for DQA1, about 610 for DPA1, and some 440 for DPB1. Because of strong linkage in the cohort, 5 or 6 DR-DQ haplotypes were treated as single units for association and clustering. Among 300 to 450 genotyped donors of the cohort, an average of around 240,000 unique TCR beta nucleotide sequences were sequenced per donor, about a sixth of them non-productive.

CDR1 and CDR2 were assigned from the germline V gene as MNHEY and SVGAGI. V loses 3 bases, J loses 6 bases, and the germline ends lie 14 bases apart. The CDR3, cysteine through phenylalanine, is 15 amino acids long. The retained sequence is limited to the CDR3, 45 bases, with the frame set at the first base. General study outcomes and caveats: Cytomegalovirus status was reported to be diagnosed by the classifier with high specificity and sensitivity in both the original and validation cohorts. Most TCR sequences were observed very rarely across donors, whereas some public TCRs were present in many individuals. Assigning TCR associations to individual alleles was difficult when HLA alleles, especially DR and DQ, strongly co-occurred. An earlier analysis of around 500 of the donors showed that most TCR beta V segments appeared in productive rearrangements either about 87% or about 30% of the time, which broadly matched IMGT annotations. A later analysis associated around 16,000 TCR beta sequences with specific HLA alleles at a false discovery rate of 0.05. The cohort was sequenced for TCR beta chains only, and without alpha or paired-chain data the features that could be detected were limited. According to the authors, the approach could potentially be generalized to other disease states and immunological phenotypes. In vitro tests confirmed that a few of the cytomegalovirus-associated TCR beta chains recognize cytomegalovirus antigens. A later analysis found that most CMV-associated TCR beta chains appeared HLA-restricted, with HLA associations seemingly driven largely by CMV exposure. Some IMGT-functional V segments, including TRBV6-2 and TRBV6-3, could not be told apart with the 87-base-pair reads, so those segments were excluded. HLA typing was unavailable for some donors at each locus, so association tests used only the typed subset. CMV serostatus was the only immune exposure information available for the cohort. According to a later analysis, TCR association rates differed among HLA loci, with DRB1 alleles showing the most associated TCRs and HLA-C alleles showing the fewest. The earlier analysis of about 600 of the donors excluded some 16 rarely observed V segments, including chromosome 9 orphons, because counts were too low. According to a later genetic analysis, donors in an Asian-associated ancestry cluster had fewer N-insertions in productive TCRs than the roughly 700-donor mean. In a later analysis, several top co-occurrence clusters were reported to appear linked to parvovirus B19, influenza, CMV and Epstein-Barr virus. A cluster of highly shared sequence variants was judged likely to represent a technical artifact of the sequencing pipeline. In a later genetic analysis, a missense DCLRE1C variant was associated with V-gene and J-gene trimming of TCR beta chains, and the association was replicated in an independent cohort. Correlated functional status among segregating V segments might reflect linkage disequilibrium, but an unknown experimental factor could not be ruled out. The presence/absence analyses assumed that sequencing depth was roughly uniform across donors, and that assumption may not be true. Compared with equally common non-associated chains, HLA-associated TCR beta chains in a later analysis were more clonally expanded and had lower generation probabilities. A further reported finding was that TCR beta sequences accurately predicted the HLA-A and HLA-B alleles for most subjects in the first cohort. The study gave a list of about 170 TCR beta chains associated with cytomegalovirus.

About this clone itself: Its antigen is not yet known. No qualities accompany the bases; no much larger clone lies one base away.

Library prep was done by the immunoSEQ multiplex PCR assay. For the multiplex PCR, a mixture combining 60 forward primers for TCR Vbeta segments and 13 reverse primers for TCR Jbeta segments was used. Amplification of the CDR3 region of rearranged TCR beta genes was performed with a multiplex PCR assay on genomic DNA. The Illumina HiSeq System was used to sequence the amplified TCR beta libraries as 87-base-pair reads. For the original study's pipeline: A later analysis counted about 80 million unique TCR beta chains across the 666 repertoires, and roughly 9.9 million of these chains were shared by at least two donors. Raw reads were error-corrected and collapsed into unique sequences with a nearest-neighbor algorithm that merged closely related sequences to remove PCR and sequencing errors. To assign V, D and J gene segments, CDR3 sequences were aligned to IMGT reference sequences. For a sequence to be retained, a match of at least six nucleotides to both a V gene segment and a J gene segment was required. A rearrangement counted as productive if the CDR3 had no stop codons and remained in frame with V and J, and every other rearrangement counted as non-productive. Following IMGT convention, CDR3 was defined as the stretch from the second conserved V-encoded cysteine to the conserved J-encoded phenylalanine. The earlier analysis of fewer than 700 of the donors excluded sequences that lacked an unambiguous match to a single V gene segment. In an earlier analysis of several hundred of the donors, a V segment was called functional when productive rearrangements were above 56.7%, and segregating when the standard deviation between donors exceeded 5%. A statistical classification framework was developed to diagnose cytomegalovirus status using the catalog of TCR beta chain sequences. In a later analysis, V and J genes were assigned by comparing TCR nucleotide sequences against IMGT/GENE-DB human TR gene sequences. In a later analysis, CDR3 sequences and most-parsimonious VDJ recombination scenarios were assigned using the TCRdist pipeline. In a later analysis, each TCR beta chain was defined by its CDR3 amino acid sequence together with its V-gene family, and reads without a unique V-gene family were excluded. A later analysis removed 500 to 600 highly shared, low-generation-probability nucleotide sequences to deal with suspected cross-contamination and a sequencing artifact. In a later analysis, a clonal expansion index was calculated for each public chain from normalized within-repertoire ranks of inferred template counts. Generation probabilities in a later analysis came from a VDJ recombination model fitted to out-of-frame rearrangements, and those results were checked against IGoR. A later analysis scored TCR-TCR, TCR-HLA and TCR-CMV co-occurrence with hypergeometric tests, applying a repertoire-size bias correction to TCR pairs. A later analysis estimated false discovery rates by permuting HLA or CMV assignments 20 times. In a later analysis, co-occurring TCRs were grouped with DBSCAN, and TCRdist sequence similarity was added when clustering was performed within HLA-allele-positive subsets. Repertoires with fewer than 30,000 or more than 120,000 public chains, plus five repertoires with anomalous nucleotide sharing, were excluded from co-occurrence clustering. The table comes from immuneACCESS by way of TCRdb, which keeps in-frame sequences with V and J called. Part of the clones is missing from these tables; in studies checked, under half for an unresolved V gene and the rest for unknown reasons. V, J and clone size are those of that table, while D and trimming were read from the DNA. The sample data list 90,000 to 100,000 clones, and less than 70% of these were observed just once. The top ten hold more than 2.5% of the sample.

The cohort consisted of hundreds of healthy bone marrow donors. All cohort members were sampled while nominally healthy, although unrecorded immune exposures were likely present. The donor was CMV seronegative and belonged to the group of 352 seronegative cohort members. A peripheral blood sample was collected from each donor, and TCR beta sequencing was performed on peripheral blood mononuclear cells. The Qiagen DNeasy Blood Extraction Kit was used to extract genomic DNA from the blood cell samples. Sequenced input: PBMCs. This TCR came from a man in his fifties in good health and CMV-seronegative. The chain joins TRBV6-5 to TRBJ2-2; TRBD1 is a weak D gene call, 6 bases matching. The DNA sequence is TGTGCCAGCAGTTATGGGCAGGGGTTCTCCGGGGAGCTGTTTTTT. It specifies CASSYGQGFSGELFF.